This T cell receptor (beta chain) was identified during a study of CD8+CD57+ T cells in acquired aplastic anemia. For CDR3 and TCR beta VDJ profiling, genomic DNA was the template used. MiXCR was run by TCRdb on the reads, yielding one entry per CDR3 protein. The sample has 200,000 or so distinct CDR3 sequences; 64% are singletons. The CDR3 is 11 amino acids. Trimming took off 6 bases at V and 1 base at J, with 6 bases between the two ends. Germline CDR1 reads DFQATT; CDR2 reads SNEGSKA (reference sequence). This receptor was identified in a human donor with severe aplastic anemia or a healthy control (not recorded which). The chain combines TRBV20-1 with TRBJ2-5, with D unresolved. The sample consisted of sorted CD4+, CD8+, or CD8+CD57+ T cells (not recorded which) from PBMCs. CDR3 sequence (DNA): TGCAGTGCCCCGCTCCAAGAGACCCAGTACTTC. Protein sequence: CSAPLQETQYF.